The 3 T cell receptor beta chains listed next were all sequenced from one sample in a study of Tregs in tolerant kidney transplant recipients. Generated by immunoSEQ multiplex PCR, the TCRdb table keeps only in-frame clones and is missing some. This repertoire includes around 48,000 clones. The material sequenced was CD4+ T cells from blood, taken before the transplant. The receptors stem from a human donor who received a combined kidney and bone marrow transplant.

Turning to this clone: Coverage ceases 3 residues before the CDR3 finishes, and the germline J gene fills in the end. The chain employs TRBV20-1 and TRBJ2-1; D possibly corresponds to TRBD2 (6 bases). The V end was cut by 1 base, the J end by 8 bases, with 15 bases between. CDR3 length equals 14 residues. CDR1 and CDR2 (germline): DFQATT, SNEGSKA (reference sequence). Here the CDR3 reads CSARVGSGGHEQFF. CDR3 DNA, as far as it was read: TGCAGTGCTAGAGTCGGTAGCGGTGGGCATGAG.

For this clone: The observed sequence ends 3 residues before the CDR3 terminus, with the missing tail filled in from the germline J gene. The gene calls are TRBV20-1 and TRBJ2-7, with unresolved D. V gave up 5 bases and J gave up 1 base, with 9 bases separating them. This CDR3 region has 12 residues. Per germline, CDR1 DFQATT and CDR2 SNEGSKA (reference sequence). CDR3 DNA, as far as it was read: TGCAGTGCTTCGACACCTTCCTACGAG. This sequence encodes CSASTPSYE. The full CDR3 reads CSASTPSYEQYF.

A note on this clone: With the read ending 3 residues before the CDR3 end, the germline J gene is used to fill in that end. V gene TRBV7-3 combines with J gene TRBJ2-6; TRBD2 matches 7 bases. The CDR3 is 15 residues long. The germline CDR1 and CDR2 sequences are SGHTA and FQGTGA. The V and J ends lost 5 bases and 0 bases, in that order; junction bases with no gene match: 1. CDR3 bases read: TGTGCCAGCAGCCCGGGGGGCTCTGGGGCCAACGTC. Amino acids: CASSPGGSGANV. From start to end, the CDR3 is CASSPGGSGANVLTF.